Listed below are T cell receptor beta chains from one sample, sequenced in a study of T cells after somatic rescue of genetic block. Assay used: immunoSEQ multiplex PCR; TCRdb lists only in-frame clones, some missing. This table holds about 63,000 clones, approximately 90% found once. Sample: peripheral blood mononuclear cells (PBMCs). These TCRs come from a man aged 35 to 55. Each CDR3 is given with its conserved first and last residue. The listing skips clone size in some rows; elsewhere it reads once, few, many or a size class.

J gene,clone size,V gene,CDR3 protein
TRBJ2-1,once,TRBV9,CASSVGAGAWNEQFF
TRBJ1-2,NA,TRBV5-1,CASSIGGNYGYTF
TRBJ1-1,NA,TRBV19,CASSNNRGMNTEAFF
TRBJ2-7,NA,TRBV27,CASSLEQGAYEQYF
TRBJ1-4,once,TRBV28,CASTAGEKLFF
TRBJ1-6,NA,TRBV11-3,CASSLGGGSPLHF
TRBJ1-2,NA,TRBV6-1,CASSEIFWTGATYGYTF
TRBJ2-5,few,TRBV10-2,CASWSGTKRVVGETQYF
TRBJ2-7,NA,TRBV15,CATSRDLDRQYF
TRBJ2-2,NA,TRBV5-4,CASAIGTTNTGELFF
TRBJ1-6,NA,TRBV5-4,CASSFKDGSPLHF
TRBJ1-1,NA,TRBV19,CASRKNRNTEAFF
TRBJ2-5,NA,TRBV28,CASSFTAGRAETQYF
TRBJ1-6,NA,TRBV9,CASSPRTNSPLHF
TRBJ2-2,NA,TRBV7-9,CASSSQQGAYTGELFF
TRBJ2-6,NA,TRBV5-4,CASTRQGARGANVLTF
TRBJ1-1,NA,TRBV30,CAWSPWGLGNTEAFF
TRBJ2-1,NA,TRBV5-6,CASSLEGRPYNEQFF
TRBJ2-3,few,TRBV7-3,CASSSGPERTQYF
TRBJ1-1,NA,TRBV7-2,CASSSPTGDRTEAFF
TRBJ2-1,NA,TRBV5-6,CASSLASGLFYNEQFF
TRBJ2-3,NA,TRBV5-1,CASSLGSTDTQYF
TRBJ1-4,NA,TRBV7-9,CASSPGQGLSNEKLFF
TRBJ2-5,NA,TRBV30,CAWIDRVRQTQYF
TRBJ2-4,NA,TRBV7-9,CASSLPGQGTKNIQYF
TRBJ2-3,NA,TRBV6-1,CASRAEDRETDTQYF
TRBJ2-2,NA,TRBV9,CASSAMTGEFSGELFF
TRBJ1-1,NA,TRBV30,CAWRGPGQGANTEAFF
TRBJ2-5,NA,TRBV10-3,CAISDGGKTQYF
TRBJ1-5,NA,TRBV7-8,CASSQTGTNQPQHF
TRBJ2-3,NA,TRBV19,CASSIGRTDTQYF
TRBJ2-7,NA,TRBV5-6,CASSSGEGTGWKVYEQYF
TRBJ1-5,NA,TRBV30,CAWSAQGDQPQHF
TRBJ1-3,NA,TRBV18,CASSRGELSGNTIYF
TRBJ1-1,NA,TRBV2,CASSAHRDSGPFF
TRBJ1-1,NA,TRBV6-6,CASRARTGNTEAFF
TRBJ1-4,NA,TRBV2,CASTWPGGNNEKLFF
TRBJ2-2,NA,TRBV4-2,CASSQVAKGTGELFF
TRBJ2-5,NA,TRBV18,CASSPGQGETQYF
TRBJ2-6,NA,TRBV4-2,CASSQDFKGTGANVLTF
TRBJ2-3,NA,TRBV6-1,CASDRNLDTQYF
TRBJ1-2,NA,TRBV5-4,CASSFDSYGYTF
TRBJ1-6,NA,TRBV10-3,CAISDGASSYNSPLHF
TRBJ1-5,NA,TRBV7-9,CASSPQGDQPQHF
TRBJ2-7,NA,TRBV4-2,CASSQDESGGSYEQYF
TRBJ2-1,NA,TRBV6-4,CATAPGAGEYNEQFF
TRBJ2-7,NA,TRBV10-3,CAISESLNRGPPPYEQYF
TRBJ1-1,few,TRBV2,CAASGTVNTEAFF
TRBJ1-2,NA,TRBV23-1,CASLGGGYTF
TRBJ2-3,NA,TRBV11-2,CASSLVAPGGDTQYF
TRBJ1-4,NA,TRBV6-7,CASSYGQGAGEKLFF
TRBJ2-7,NA,TRBV7-9,CASSLVETYEQYF
TRBJ1-5,NA,TRBV5-5,CASSPRTGSHQPQHF
TRBJ1-2,few,TRBV6-1,CATTGSGYGYTF
TRBJ1-6,NA,TRBV18,CASSPPTGTGSPLHF
TRBJ2-7,NA,TRBV9,CASSVARVGEQYF
TRBJ2-6,NA,TRBV7-2,CASSLRAGGFSGANVLTF
TRBJ2-2,NA,TRBV28,CASSFQGVPGSNTGELFF
TRBJ2-5,NA,TRBV7-3,CASSLISGEETQYF